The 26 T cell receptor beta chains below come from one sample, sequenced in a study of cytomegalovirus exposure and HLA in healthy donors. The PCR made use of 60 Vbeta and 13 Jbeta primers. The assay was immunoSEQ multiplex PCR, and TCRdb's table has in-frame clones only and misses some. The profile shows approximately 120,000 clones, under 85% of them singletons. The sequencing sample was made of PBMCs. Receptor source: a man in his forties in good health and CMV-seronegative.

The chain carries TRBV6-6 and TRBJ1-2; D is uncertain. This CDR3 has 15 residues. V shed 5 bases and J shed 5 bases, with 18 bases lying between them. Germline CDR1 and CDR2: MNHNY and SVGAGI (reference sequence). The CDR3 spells CASSRPEGSIYGYTF. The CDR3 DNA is TGTGCCAGCAGTCGTCCCGAGGGTAGTATTTATGGCTACACCTTC.

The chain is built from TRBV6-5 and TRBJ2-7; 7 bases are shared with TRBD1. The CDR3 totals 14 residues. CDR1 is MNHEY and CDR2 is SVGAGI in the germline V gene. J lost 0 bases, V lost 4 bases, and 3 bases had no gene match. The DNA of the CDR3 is TGTGCCAGCAGTTTGACAGGGAGCTCCTACGAGCAGTACTTC. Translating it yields CASSLTGSSYEQYF.

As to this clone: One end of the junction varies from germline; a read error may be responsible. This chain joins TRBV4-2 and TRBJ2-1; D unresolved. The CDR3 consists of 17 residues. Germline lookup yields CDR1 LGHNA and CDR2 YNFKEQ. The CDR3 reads CASSRAPQQSSYDEQFF. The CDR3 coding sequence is TGTGCCAGCAGCCGGGCGCCCCAGCAGAGCTCCTACGATGAGCAGTTCTTC.

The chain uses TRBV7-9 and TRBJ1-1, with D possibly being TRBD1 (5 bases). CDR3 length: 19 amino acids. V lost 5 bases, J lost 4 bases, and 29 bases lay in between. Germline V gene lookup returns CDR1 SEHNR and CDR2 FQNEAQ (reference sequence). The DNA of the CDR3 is TGTGCCAGCAGCCGAAAAATTGCCTGGCAATCGGACGGGGGCACTGAAGCTTTCTTT. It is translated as CASSRKIAWQSDGGTEAFF. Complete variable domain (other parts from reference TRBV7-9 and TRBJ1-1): DTGVSQNPRHKITKRGQNVTFRCDPISEHNRLYWYRQTLGQGPEFLTYFQNEAQLEKSRLLSDRFSAERPKGSFSTLEIQRTEQGDSAMYLCASSRKIAWQSDGGTEAFFGQGTRLTVV.

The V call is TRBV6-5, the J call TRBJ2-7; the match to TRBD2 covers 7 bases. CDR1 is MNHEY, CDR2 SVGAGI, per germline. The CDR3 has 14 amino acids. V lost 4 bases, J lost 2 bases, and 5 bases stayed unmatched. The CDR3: CASSFAGDPYEQYF. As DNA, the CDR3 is TGTGCCAGCAGTTTTGCGGGGGACCCCTACGAGCAGTACTTC.

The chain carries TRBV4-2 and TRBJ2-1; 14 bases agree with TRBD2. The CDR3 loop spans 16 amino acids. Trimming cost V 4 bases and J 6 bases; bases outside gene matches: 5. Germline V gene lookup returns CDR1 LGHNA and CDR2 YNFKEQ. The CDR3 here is CASSLRTSGGFNEQFF. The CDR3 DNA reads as TGTGCCAGCAGCCTCAGGACTAGCGGGGGGTTCAATGAGCAGTTCTTC.

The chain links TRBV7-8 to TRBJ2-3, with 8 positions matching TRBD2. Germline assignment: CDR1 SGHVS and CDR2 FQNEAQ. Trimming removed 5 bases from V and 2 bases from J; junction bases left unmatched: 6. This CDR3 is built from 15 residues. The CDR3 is CASSDPGGYTDTQYF. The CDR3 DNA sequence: TGTGCCAGCAGCGACCCGGGGGGGTACACAGATACGCAGTATTTT.

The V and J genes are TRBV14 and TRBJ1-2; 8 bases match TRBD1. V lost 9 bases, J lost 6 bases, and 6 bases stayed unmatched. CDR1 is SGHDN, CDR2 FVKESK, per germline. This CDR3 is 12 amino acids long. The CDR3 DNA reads TGTGCCAGGGAACAGGGGGAACATGGCTACACCTTC. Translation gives CAREQGEHGYTF.

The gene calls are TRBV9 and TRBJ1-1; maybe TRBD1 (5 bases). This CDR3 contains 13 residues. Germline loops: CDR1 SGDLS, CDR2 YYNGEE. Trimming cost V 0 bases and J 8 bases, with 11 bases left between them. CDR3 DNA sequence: TGTGCCAGCAGCGTAGTTCAGGGAGGGGAAGCTTTCTTT. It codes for CASSVVQGGEAFF.

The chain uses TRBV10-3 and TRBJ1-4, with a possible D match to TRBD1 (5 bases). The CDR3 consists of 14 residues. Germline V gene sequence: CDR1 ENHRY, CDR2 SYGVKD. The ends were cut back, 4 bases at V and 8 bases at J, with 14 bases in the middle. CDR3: CAISGGRAEEKLFF. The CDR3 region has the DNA TGTGCCATCAGTGGTGGCAGGGCTGAGGAAAAACTGTTTTTT.

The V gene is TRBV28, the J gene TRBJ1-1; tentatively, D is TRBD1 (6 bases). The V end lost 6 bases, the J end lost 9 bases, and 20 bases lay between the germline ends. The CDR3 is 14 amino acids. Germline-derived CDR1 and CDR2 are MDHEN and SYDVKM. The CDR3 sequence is CASSPPGGASQAFF. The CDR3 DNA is TGTGCCAGCAGCCCGCCGGGGGGCGCGAGTCAAGCTTTCTTT.

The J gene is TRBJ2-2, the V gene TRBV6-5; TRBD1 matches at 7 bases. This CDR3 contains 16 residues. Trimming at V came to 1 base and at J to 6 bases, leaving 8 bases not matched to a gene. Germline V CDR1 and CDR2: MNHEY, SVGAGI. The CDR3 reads CASSYWTGLGSGELFF. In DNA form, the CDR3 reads TGTGCCAGCAGTTACTGGACAGGCCTGGGGTCCGGGGAGCTGTTTTTT.

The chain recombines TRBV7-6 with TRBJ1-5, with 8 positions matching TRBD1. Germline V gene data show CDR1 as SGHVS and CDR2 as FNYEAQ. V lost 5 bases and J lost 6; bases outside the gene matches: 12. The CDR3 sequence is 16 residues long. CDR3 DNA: TGTGCCAGCAGCCCCGAACCGGACAGGGCGGGTCAGCCCCAGCATTTT. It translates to CASSPEPDRAGQPQHF.

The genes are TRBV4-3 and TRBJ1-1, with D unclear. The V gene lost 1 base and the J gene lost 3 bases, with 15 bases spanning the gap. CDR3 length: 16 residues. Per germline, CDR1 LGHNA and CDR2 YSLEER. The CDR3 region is CASSQAPAAEYTEAFF. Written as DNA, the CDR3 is TGCGCCAGCAGCCAAGCCCCGGCGGCGGAATACACTGAAGCTTTCTTT.

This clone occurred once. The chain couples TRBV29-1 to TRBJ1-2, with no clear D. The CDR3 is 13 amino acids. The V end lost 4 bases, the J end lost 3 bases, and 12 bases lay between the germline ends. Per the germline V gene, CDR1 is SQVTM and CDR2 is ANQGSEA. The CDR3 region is CSVVASRDYGYTF. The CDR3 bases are TGCAGCGTTGTAGCATCGCGCGACTATGGCTACACCTTC.

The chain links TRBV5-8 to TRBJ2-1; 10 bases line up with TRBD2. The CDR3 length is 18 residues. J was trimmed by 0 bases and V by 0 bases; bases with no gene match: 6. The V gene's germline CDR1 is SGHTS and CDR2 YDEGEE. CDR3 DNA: TGTGCCAGCAGCTTGGTTAGCGGGGGGACGAGCTCCTACAATGAGCAGTTCTTC. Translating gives CASSLVSGGTSSYNEQFF. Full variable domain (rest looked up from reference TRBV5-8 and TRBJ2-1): EAGVTQSPTHLIKTRGQQATLRCSPISGHTSVYWYQQALGLGLQFLLWYDEGEERNRGNFPPRFSGRQFPNYSSELNVNALELEDSALYLCASSLVSGGTSSYNEQFFGPGTRLTVL.

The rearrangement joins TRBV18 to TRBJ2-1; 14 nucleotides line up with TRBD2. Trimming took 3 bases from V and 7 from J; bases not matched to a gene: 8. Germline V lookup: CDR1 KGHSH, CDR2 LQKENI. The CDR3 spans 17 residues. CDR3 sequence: CASSPVQTSGGANEQFF. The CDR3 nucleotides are TGTGCCAGCTCACCGGTCCAGACTAGCGGGGGGGCAAATGAGCAGTTCTTC.

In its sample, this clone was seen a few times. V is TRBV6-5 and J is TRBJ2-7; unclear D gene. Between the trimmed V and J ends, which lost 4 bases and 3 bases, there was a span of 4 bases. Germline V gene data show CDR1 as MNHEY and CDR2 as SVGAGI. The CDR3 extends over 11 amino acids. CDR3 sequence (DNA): TGTGCCAGCAGTTCCGTCTACGAGCAGTACTTC. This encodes CASSSVYEQYF.

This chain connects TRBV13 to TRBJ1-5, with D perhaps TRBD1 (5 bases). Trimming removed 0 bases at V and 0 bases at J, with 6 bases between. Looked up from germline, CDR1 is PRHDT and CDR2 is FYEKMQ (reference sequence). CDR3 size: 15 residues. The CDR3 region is CASSLGRDSNQPQHF. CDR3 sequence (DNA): TGTGCCAGCAGCTTAGGCAGGGATAGCAATCAGCCCCAGCATTTT. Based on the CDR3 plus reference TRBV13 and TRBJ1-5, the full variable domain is AAGVIQSPRHLIKEKRETATLKCYPIPRHDTVYWYQQGPGQDPQFLISFYEKMQSDKGSIPDRFSAQQFSDYHSELNMSSLELGDSALYFCASSLGRDSNQPQHFGDGTRLSIL.

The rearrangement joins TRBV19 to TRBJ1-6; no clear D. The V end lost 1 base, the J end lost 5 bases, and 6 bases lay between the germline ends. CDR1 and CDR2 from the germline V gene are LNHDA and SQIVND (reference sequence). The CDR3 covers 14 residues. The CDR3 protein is CASSIGQNNSPLHF. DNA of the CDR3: TGTGCCAGTAGTATAGGTCAGAATAATTCACCCCTCCACTTT.

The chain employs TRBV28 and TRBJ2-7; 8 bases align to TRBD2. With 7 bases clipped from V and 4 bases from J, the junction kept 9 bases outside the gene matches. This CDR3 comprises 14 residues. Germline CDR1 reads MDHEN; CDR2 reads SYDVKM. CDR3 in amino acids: CASTVGGASYEQYF. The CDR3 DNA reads TGTGCCAGCACCGTCGGGGGGGCATCGTACGAGCAGTACTTC.

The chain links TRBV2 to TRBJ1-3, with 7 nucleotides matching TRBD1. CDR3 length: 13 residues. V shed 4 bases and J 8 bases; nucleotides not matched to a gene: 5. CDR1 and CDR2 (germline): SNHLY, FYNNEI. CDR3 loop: CASSVARGDTIYF. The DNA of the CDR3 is TGTGCCAGCAGTGTGGCCAGGGGGGACACCATATATTTT.

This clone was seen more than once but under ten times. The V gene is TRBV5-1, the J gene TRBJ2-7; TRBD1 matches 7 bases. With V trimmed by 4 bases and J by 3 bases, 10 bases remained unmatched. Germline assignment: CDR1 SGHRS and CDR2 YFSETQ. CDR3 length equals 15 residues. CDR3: CASSPSQGVNYEQYF. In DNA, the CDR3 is TGCGCCAGCAGCCCGAGCCAGGGGGTAAACTACGAGCAGTACTTC.

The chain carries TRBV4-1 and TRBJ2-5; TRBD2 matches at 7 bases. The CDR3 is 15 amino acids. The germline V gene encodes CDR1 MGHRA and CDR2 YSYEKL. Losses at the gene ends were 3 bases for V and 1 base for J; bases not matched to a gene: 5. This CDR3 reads CASSQTGGFQETQYF. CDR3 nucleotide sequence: TGCGCCAGCAGCCAGACCGGGGGGTTCCAAGAGACCCAGTACTTC.

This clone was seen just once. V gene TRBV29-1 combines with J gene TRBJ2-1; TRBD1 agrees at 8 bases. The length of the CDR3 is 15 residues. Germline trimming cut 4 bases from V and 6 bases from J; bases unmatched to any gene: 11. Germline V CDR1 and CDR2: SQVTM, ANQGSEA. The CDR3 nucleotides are TGCAGCGTTGTGCGAAAGCCGGGACAGGTCAATGAGCAGTTCTTC. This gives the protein CSVVRKPGQVNEQFF.

This CDR3 reads CASSPDGGTVETQYF. In DNA form, the CDR3 reads TGCGCCAGCAGCCCTGATGGGGGGACGGTAGAGACCCAGTACTTC. This rearrangement joins TRBV4-1 to TRBJ2-5; D perhaps matches TRBD2 (6 bases). Trimming shortened V by 4 bases and J by 4 bases, and 16 bases separated the two germline ends. This CDR3 region has 15 residues. The germline CDR1 and CDR2 sequences are MGHRA and YSYEKL.